The rows below give T cell receptor beta chains drawn from one sample of a study of blood T cell repertoires in COVID-19. Sequencing was performed with immunoSEQ multiplex PCR; in TCRdb, only in-frame clones are kept and a portion is missing. The table shows around 440,000 clones, with around 88% occurring only once. Sample: peripheral blood. These receptors were collected from a woman aged 50 to 60 with COVID-19, enrolled during active disease. Each CDR3 is given with its conserved first and last residue. Each record gives: J gene, V gene, clone size, D gene, CDR3 protein, CDR3 DNA. A D gene is named only where the DNA matches it firmly. Clone size is stated in some rows and not others, as once, few, many or a class when expanded.

>TRBJ1-2|TRBV30|-|TRBD1
CAWSSTGVDGYTF
TGTGCCTGGAGTTCCACAGGGGTGGATGGCTACACCTTC
>TRBJ2-2|TRBV6-1|-|-
CASSSRVGGELFF
TGTGCCAGCAGTTCCAGGGTCGGGGGGGAGCTGTTTTTT
>TRBJ1-6|TRBV19|once|TRBD1
CASLEGTGPYSPLHF
TGTGCCAGCCTGGAGGGGACAGGGCCTTATTCACCCCTCCACTTT
>TRBJ1-2|TRBV12-3/TRBV12-4|-|TRBD1
CASSLRQGNGYTF
TGTGCCAGCAGTCTAAGACAGGGGAATGGCTACACCTTC
>TRBJ1-5|TRBV19|-|-
CASSIWLEGNQPQHF
TGTGCCAGTAGTATTTGGTTAGAGGGCAATCAGCCCCAGCATTTT
>TRBJ1-5|TRBV13|-|TRBD1
CASSFNTGQGCQPQHF
TGTGCCAGCAGCTTCAATACCGGACAGGGTTGTCAGCCCCAGCATTTT
>TRBJ2-3|TRBV9|-|TRBD2
CASSVGASGTSADTQYF
TGTGCCAGCAGCGTAGGAGCCTCCGGGACTAGTGCAGATACGCAGTATTTT
>TRBJ2-7|TRBV27|-|-
CASWALLENDYEQYF
TGTGCCAGCTGGGCCCTGCTCGAGAACGACTACGAGCAGTACTTC
>TRBJ1-1|TRBV5-1|-|-
CASSGGSLNTEAFF
TGCGCCAGCAGCGGGGGCAGCTTGAACACTGAAGCTTTCTTT
>TRBJ2-1|TRBV3-1/TRBV3-2|-|-
CASSQVLNNEQFF
TGTGCCAGCAGCCAAGTCCTAAACAATGAGCAGTTCTTC
>TRBJ1-3|TRBV6-5|once|-
CASRTAGNTIYF
TGTGCCAGCAGGACAGCTGGAAACACCATATATTTT
>TRBJ1-1|TRBV2|-|TRBD1
CASSGGTGFLRAFF
TGTGCCAGCAGTGGAGGGACAGGGTTTTTGCGCGCTTTCTTT
>TRBJ2-3|TRBV24-1|-|-
CATSDSLTGDTQYF
TGTGCCACCAGTGATTCGCTCACTGGAGATACGCAGTATTTT
>TRBJ2-7|TRBV24-1|-|-
CATSDTGRTYEQYF
TGTGCCACCAGTGATACCGGGAGAACCTACGAGCAGTACTTC
>TRBJ1-3|TRBV7-2|-|-
CASSSARGLILGNTIYF
TGTGCCAGCAGCTCCGCCAGGGGCCTAATCCTTGGAAACACCATATATTTT
>TRBJ2-3|TRBV5-1|-|-
CASSLSDNTDTQYF
TGCGCCAGCAGCTTATCAGACAACACAGATACGCAGTATTTT
>TRBJ1-4|TRBV19|-|-
CASSVEQGKLEKLFF
TGTGCCAGTAGTGTAGAACAGGGTAAGCTCGAAAAACTGTTTTTT
>TRBJ2-3|TRBV10-3|-|-
CAISETTDTQYF
TGTGCCATCAGTGAGACTACAGATACGCAGTATTTT
>TRBJ1-4|TRBV7-8|-|-
CASSRTDATNEKLFF
TGTGCCAGCAGCCGGACTGATGCAACTAATGAAAAACTGTTTTTT
>TRBJ2-1|TRBV6-5|once|TRBD1
CASRILWGQHEQFF
TGTGCCAGCAGGATTCTTTGGGGACAGCATGAGCAGTTCTTC
>TRBJ2-2|TRBV4-1|-|-
CASSLNEYTGELFF
TGCGCCAGCAGCCTAAACGAGTACACCGGGGAGCTGTTTTTT
>TRBJ1-1|TRBV2|-|-
CASSVMAGGAFF
TGTGCCAGCAGTGTCATGGCGGGCGGCGCTTTCTTT
>TRBJ2-2|TRBV19|-|-
CASSIEPLSFRHRKTGELFF
TGTGCCAGTAGTATAGAACCTCTCTCCTTCAGGCACAGAAAAACCGGGGAGCTGTTTTTT
>TRBJ1-1|TRBV7-8|-|-
CASSLRSGGTEAFF
TGTGCCAGCAGCTTAAGGTCCGGGGGCACTGAAGCTTTCTTT
>TRBJ2-3|TRBV5-4|-|TRBD2
CASSLDRGGSTDTQYF
TGTGCCAGCAGCTTGGACCGCGGGGGGAGCACAGATACGCAGTATTTT
>TRBJ1-1|TRBV29-1|-|-
CSVEDNARKAFF
TGCAGCGTTGAAGATAATGCCAGGAAAGCTTTCTTT